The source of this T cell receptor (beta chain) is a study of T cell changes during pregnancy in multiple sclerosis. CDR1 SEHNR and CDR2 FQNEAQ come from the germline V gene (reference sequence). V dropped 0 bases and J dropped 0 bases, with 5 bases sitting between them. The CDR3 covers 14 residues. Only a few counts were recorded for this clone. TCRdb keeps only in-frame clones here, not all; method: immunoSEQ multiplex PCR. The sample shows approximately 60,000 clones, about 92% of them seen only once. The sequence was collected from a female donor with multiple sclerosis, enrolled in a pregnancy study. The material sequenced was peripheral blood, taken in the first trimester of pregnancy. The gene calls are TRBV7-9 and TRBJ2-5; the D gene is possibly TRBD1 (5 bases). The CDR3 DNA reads TGTGCCAGCAGCTTAGCCAGGGACCAAGAGACCCAGTACTTC. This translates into CASSLARDQETQYF.